The 13 T cell receptor beta chains given below trace back to one sample, sequenced in a study of T cells in Graves' hyperthyroidism and ophthalmopathy. RNA transcripts served as the template for amplifying TCR beta CDR3 regions. In the first-round RT-PCR of the TCR CDR3, the HTBI primer set was used. MiXCR was run by TCRdb on the multiplex PCR reads, yielding one entry per CDR3 protein. Of about 590,000 distinct CDR3 sequences in the sample, 15% to 18% are singletons; the top ten hold 6.5% to 8%. The sequencing sample was made of blood. These receptor sequences come from a young woman with Graves' hyperthyroidism.

V usage is TRBV7-3 and J usage is TRBJ2-1, with D possibly matching TRBD1 (9 bases). CDR3 length equals 17 residues. From germline, CDR1 is SGHTA and CDR2 FQGTGA. V was shortened by 4 bases and J by 10 bases, with 26 bases between the two germline ends. The CDR3 loop is CASSSQAGQGVAGEQFF. CDR3 nucleotide sequence: TGTGCCAGCAGCTCCCAGGCGGGACAGGGAGTAGCGGGGGAGCAGTTCTTC.

As for this clonotype: A read error may be the cause here, since a much bigger clone is one base away. The chain couples TRBV6-1 to TRBJ2-7; D possibly corresponds to TRBD1 (5 bases). Germline V gene lookup returns CDR1 MNHNS and CDR2 SASEGT. The CDR3 is made up of 12 amino acids. Trimming removed 5 bases from V and 5 bases from J, with 10 bases in between. The CDR3 nucleotides read TGTGCCAGCAGTCGTCCAGGGCACGAGCAGTACTTC. Translation gives CASSRPGHEQYF.

The chain recombines TRBV5-1 with TRBJ2-2; 7 bases align to TRBD1. Germline V CDR1 and CDR2: SGHRS, YFSETQ. Germline trimming cut 4 bases from V and 3 bases from J; bases unmatched to any gene: 9. This CDR3 has 16 residues. The CDR3 sequence is CASSPGQPQYTGELFF. CDR3 nucleotide sequence: TGCGCCAGCAGCCCGGGACAGCCTCAATACACCGGGGAGCTGTTTTTT.

Many counts were recorded for this clonotype. J is TRBJ2-7 and V is TRBV27, with D perhaps TRBD1 (5 bases). Per the germline V gene, CDR1 is MNHEY and CDR2 is SMNVEV (reference sequence). The CDR3 consists of 15 residues. Trimming took 5 bases from V and 5 from J, leaving 19 bases between them. The DNA of the CDR3 is TGTGCCAGCAGTGCCCTGGGTGGCAGGGCAAACGAGCAGTACTTC. Its protein product is CASSALGGRANEQYF.

This clonotype was counted at least ten times. The chain uses TRBV28 and TRBJ2-1, with TRBD2 identical over 7 bases. In germline, CDR1 is MDHEN, CDR2 SYDVKM. The V gene end was trimmed by 5 bases and the J gene end by 6 bases; junction bases not matched to a gene: 16. The CDR3 has 17 amino acids. CDR3 DNA sequence: TGTGCCAGCAGTCCCACCCTATATTTAGCGGGTACCAATGAGCAGTTCTTC. Its translation is CASSPTLYLAGTNEQFF.

This clonotype was picked up a small number of times. This chain links TRBV30 with TRBJ2-6; D unclear. Germline V gene lookup returns CDR1 GTSNPN and CDR2 SVGIG (reference sequence). This CDR3 has 13 residues. V was trimmed by 3 bases and J by 1 base, leaving 4 bases between them. CDR3 sequence: CAWRESGANVLTF. For the CDR3, the DNA is TGTGCCTGGAGGGAATCTGGGGCCAACGTCCTGACTTTC. The full variable domain, with the rest looked up from reference TRBV30 and TRBJ2-6, is SQTIHQWPATLVQPVGSPLSLECTVEGTSNPNLYWYRQAAGRGLQLLFYSVGIGQISSEVPQNLSASRPQDRQFILSSKKLLLSDSGFYLCAWRESGANVLTFGAGSRLTVL.

The V and J genes are TRBV7-9 and TRBJ2-2; D may correspond to TRBD1 or TRBD2 (7 bases each). V lost 3 bases and J lost 1, with 33 bases in between. CDR1 SEHNR and CDR2 FQNEAQ come from the germline V gene (reference sequence). The CDR3 spans 23 residues. This chain's CDR3 is CASSFYQGGAESNRGVNTGELFF. DNA for the CDR3: TGTGCCAGCAGCTTCTACCAGGGGGGGGCCGAATCGAATAGAGGAGTGAACACCGGGGAGCTGTTTTTT.

This clonotype occurred a few times. CDR3 protein: CASSPAGNTIYF. The CDR3 bases are TGTGCCAGCAGCCCGGCCGGAAACACCATATATTTT. V gene TRBV7-9 combines with J gene TRBJ1-3, with D unclear. Trimming left V 5 bases short and J 4 bases short, with 6 bases between. The CDR3 runs to 12 residues. From germline, CDR1 is SEHNR and CDR2 FQNEAQ (reference sequence).

Points on this clonotype: A much larger clone is a single base away; this may be a read error. The chain links TRBV24-1 to TRBJ1-2; possible D gene TRBD1, 5 bases. The CDR3 is made up of 13 amino acids. In germline, CDR1 is KGHDR, CDR2 SFDVKD. The CDR3 nucleotides read TGTGCCACCAGTAACGGGACCGCTTATGACTACACCTTC. Translating gives CATSNGTAYDYTF.

This clonotype was seen a few times. The chain combines TRBV7-3 with TRBJ2-1, with D possibly matching TRBD2 (6 bases). Trimming cost V 2 bases and J 9 bases, with 14 bases left between them. The CDR3 is 14 residues long. Germline values: CDR1 SGHTA, CDR2 FQGTGA. CDR3 in DNA: TGTGCCAGCAGCTTAGGGGGACGTAGCGGTGAGCAGTTCTTC. Residues: CASSLGGRSGEQFF.

This clonotype was observed a few times. This chain links TRBV7-9 with TRBJ1-6; 7 positions match TRBD1. Germline CDR1 and CDR2: SEHNR and FQNEAQ (reference sequence). After removal of 5 bases from V and 8 bases from J, the junction contained 6 bases not matched to a gene. This CDR3 is 14 amino acids long. CDR3 amino acids: CASSQGGAYSPLHF. CDR3 DNA: TGTGCCAGCAGCCAAGGGGGCGCTTATTCACCCCTCCACTTT.

This clonotype was seen only a few times. This rearrangement joins TRBV15 to TRBJ2-7, with 12 bases lining up with TRBD2. V shed 8 bases, J shed 4 bases, and the junction held 6 bases outside the gene matches. This CDR3 is 14 amino acids long. Germline CDR1 LNHNV, CDR2 YYDKDF (reference sequence). The CDR3 DNA sequence: TGTGCCACCCAACTAGCGGGAGGCCCTTACGAGCAGTACTTC. It specifies CATQLAGGPYEQYF.

The chain employs TRBV25-1 and TRBJ2-7; 8 nucleotides match TRBD1. Losses at the gene ends were 7 bases for V and 3 bases for J; bases not matched to a gene: 8. The germline V gene encodes CDR1 MGHDK and CDR2 SYGVNS. The CDR3 covers 14 residues. CDR3 DNA: TGTGCCAGCAAGAACGGACAGGGAGGCTACGAGCAGTACTTC. Protein product: CASKNGQGGYEQYF.